The T cell receptor beta chain described here comes from a study of blood T cell repertoires in COVID-19. Data came from immunoSEQ multiplex PCR; TCRdb stores just in-frame clones and leaves some out. This table has roughly 70,000 clones, about 88% appearing once. This clonotype originated in a man between 65 and 79 years old with acute or convalescent COVID-19. Sequencing was carried out using peripheral blood.

For the CDR3, the DNA is TGTGCCACCAGCATACAGGGGGGTCATCAGCCCCAGCATTTT. Translating it yields CATSIQGGHQPQHF. The chain recombines TRBV15 with TRBJ1-5, with 8 bases aligning to TRBD1. CDR1 is LNHNV and CDR2 is YYDKDF in the germline V gene (reference sequence). This CDR3 spans 14 amino acids. The V and J ends lost 4 bases and 5 bases, in that order; junction bases with no gene match: 4.